The rows below give T cell receptor beta chains drawn from one sample of a study of blood T cell repertoires in COVID-19. Profiling relied on immunoSEQ multiplex PCR, and the TCRdb table lists in-frame clones only, not all of them. Of about 54,000 clones listed, approximately 88% are singletons. Specimen: peripheral blood. Source of these receptors: a human donor in a cohort sampled during active COVID-19. Both conserved end residues are part of each CDR3. The D gene is left open where the match is weak. Clone size is stated in some rows and not others, as once, few, many or a class when expanded.

clone size: NA
J gene: TRBJ2-3
V gene: TRBV7-7
D gene: TRBD2
CDR3 protein: CASSPGLAGRDTQYF
CDR3 DNA: TGTGCCAGCAGCCCGGGTCTAGCGGGGCGGGATACGCAGTATTTT

clone size: once
J gene: TRBJ2-7
V gene: TRBV30
D gene: NA
CDR3 protein: CAWSIRDEQYF
CDR3 DNA: TGTGCCTGGAGTATCAGGGACGAGCAGTACTTC

clone size: NA
J gene: TRBJ1-1
V gene: TRBV7-9
D gene: NA
CDR3 protein: CASRRDGGGEAFF
CDR3 DNA: TGTGCCAGCCGCCGGGATGGAGGAGGCGAAGCTTTCTTT

clone size: NA
J gene: TRBJ2-3
V gene: TRBV7-2
D gene: TRBD2
CDR3 protein: CASSPPRSGGADTQYF
CDR3 DNA: TGTGCCAGCAGTCCCCCTCGGAGCGGGGGGGCGGATACGCAGTATTTT

clone size: NA
J gene: TRBJ2-5
V gene: TRBV5-1
D gene: TRBD1
CDR3 protein: CASSIGTGGQTQYF
CDR3 DNA: TGCGCCAGCAGCATAGGAACAGGGGGTCAGACCCAGTACTTC

clone size: once
J gene: TRBJ2-2
V gene: TRBV6-5
D gene: NA
CDR3 protein: CATRGGVRTGELFF
CDR3 DNA: TGTGCCACCAGGGGGGGTGTGCGGACCGGGGAGCTGTTTTTT

clone size: NA
J gene: TRBJ2-5
V gene: TRBV11-3
D gene: NA
CDR3 protein: CASNQTGPGTQYF
CDR3 DNA: TGTGCCAGCAACCAGACAGGCCCGGGGACCCAGTACTTC

clone size: NA
J gene: TRBJ2-1
V gene: TRBV12-3/TRBV12-4
D gene: NA
CDR3 protein: CASNYGGGEEQFF
CDR3 DNA: TGTGCCAGCAATTACGGGGGAGGCGAGGAGCAGTTCTTC

clone size: NA
J gene: TRBJ2-2
V gene: TRBV2
D gene: TRBD1
CDR3 protein: CASIAGQGVAGELFF
CDR3 DNA: TGTGCCAGCATCGCCGGACAGGGGGTTGCCGGGGAGCTGTTTTTT

clone size: NA
J gene: TRBJ2-2
V gene: TRBV7-2
D gene: TRBD1
CDR3 protein: CASSLDRVTGELFF
CDR3 DNA: TGTGCCAGCAGCTTGGACAGGGTCACCGGGGAGCTGTTTTTT

clone size: NA
J gene: TRBJ1-2
V gene: TRBV5-6
D gene: TRBD1
CDR3 protein: CASSLGDRYGYTF
CDR3 DNA: TGTGCCAGCAGCTTGGGGGACAGGTATGGCTACACCTTC

clone size: NA
J gene: TRBJ1-1
V gene: TRBV5-4
D gene: NA
CDR3 protein: CASSLGSRAMNTEAFF
CDR3 DNA: TGTGCCAGCAGCTTGGGATCGAGGGCCATGAACACTGAAGCTTTCTTT

clone size: NA
J gene: TRBJ2-3
V gene: TRBV11-2
D gene: TRBD1
CDR3 protein: CASSLYRDRGADTQYF
CDR3 DNA: TGTGCCAGCAGCCTGTACCGGGACAGGGGAGCAGATACGCAGTATTTT

clone size: NA
J gene: TRBJ1-5
V gene: TRBV6-5
D gene: NA
CDR3 protein: CASTTRGPSNQPQHF
CDR3 DNA: TGTGCCAGCACTACTAGAGGTCCTAGCAATCAGCCCCAGCATTTT

clone size: once
J gene: TRBJ2-7
V gene: TRBV7-9
D gene: TRBD1
CDR3 protein: CASSLGAGQGSYEQYF
CDR3 DNA: TGTGCCAGCAGCTTAGGTGCGGGACAGGGGTCCTACGAGCAGTACTTC

clone size: NA
J gene: TRBJ2-1
V gene: TRBV11-1
D gene: NA
CDR3 protein: CASSLGWLAPNEQFF
CDR3 DNA: TGTGCCAGCAGCCTAGGGTGGCTAGCGCCGAATGAGCAGTTCTTC

clone size: few
J gene: TRBJ2-7
V gene: TRBV19
D gene: TRBD1
CDR3 protein: CASSVRQGMYEQYF
CDR3 DNA: TGTGCCAGTAGTGTCCGACAGGGGATGTACGAGCAGTACTTC

clone size: NA
J gene: TRBJ2-7
V gene: TRBV19
D gene: NA
CDR3 protein: CASSLRDGGSYEQYF
CDR3 DNA: TGTGCCAGTAGTCTTAGGGACGGGGGAAGCTACGAGCAGTACTTC

clone size: NA
J gene: TRBJ1-2
V gene: TRBV7-2
D gene: NA
CDR3 protein: CASSRAGRGTNYGYTF
CDR3 DNA: TGTGCCAGCAGTCGGGCAGGGAGGGGAACTAACTATGGCTACACCTTC

clone size: NA
J gene: TRBJ2-5
V gene: TRBV11-2
D gene: TRBD1
CDR3 protein: CASSFGDRGRETQYF
CDR3 DNA: TGTGCCAGCAGCTTCGGGGACAGGGGGCGAGAGACCCAGTACTTC

clone size: NA
J gene: TRBJ1-4
V gene: TRBV5-8
D gene: NA
CDR3 protein: CASCPGPATNEKLFF
CDR3 DNA: TGTGCCAGCTGCCCAGGGCCTGCAACTAATGAAAAACTGTTTTTT

clone size: NA
J gene: TRBJ1-1
V gene: TRBV5-5
D gene: TRBD1
CDR3 protein: CASTLGTATEAFF
CDR3 DNA: TGTGCCAGCACCCTAGGGACAGCTACTGAAGCTTTCTTT

clone size: NA
J gene: TRBJ1-3
V gene: TRBV11-2
D gene: TRBD1
CDR3 protein: CASRQPGQAGSTIYF
CDR3 DNA: TGTGCCAGCAGACAGCCGGGACAGGCAGGAAGCACCATATATTTT

clone size: NA
J gene: TRBJ1-1
V gene: TRBV10-3
D gene: TRBD1
CDR3 protein: CAIKGGTGGSEAFF
CDR3 DNA: TGTGCCATCAAGGGCGGGACAGGGGGCTCTGAAGCTTTCTTT

clone size: NA
J gene: TRBJ1-1
V gene: TRBV19
D gene: NA
CDR3 protein: CASSFTGDANTEAFF
CDR3 DNA: TGTGCCAGTAGTTTCACGGGGGATGCGAACACTGAAGCTTTCTTT

clone size: NA
J gene: TRBJ2-2
V gene: TRBV19
D gene: NA
CDR3 protein: CASSIGAGANTGELFF
CDR3 DNA: TGTGCCAGTAGTATAGGTGCAGGGGCGAACACCGGGGAGCTGTTTTTT

clone size: NA
J gene: TRBJ2-3
V gene: TRBV5-1
D gene: NA
CDR3 protein: CASLLGLPGTDTQYF
CDR3 DNA: TGCGCCAGCCTTCTGGGACTCCCGGGGACAGATACGCAGTATTTT

clone size: NA
J gene: TRBJ2-5
V gene: TRBV3-1/TRBV3-2
D gene: NA
CDR3 protein: CASSQQGKQETQYF
CDR3 DNA: TGTGCCAGCAGCCAGCAGGGGAAGCAAGAGACCCAGTACTTC

clone size: NA
J gene: TRBJ1-1
V gene: TRBV30
D gene: NA
CDR3 protein: CAWSPRSVTEAFF
CDR3 DNA: TGTGCCTGGAGCCCCCGATCGGTCACTGAAGCTTTCTTT

clone size: NA
J gene: TRBJ2-1
V gene: TRBV5-1
D gene: TRBD2
CDR3 protein: CASSLRTSGGNEQFF
CDR3 DNA: TGCGCCAGCAGCTTGAGGACTAGCGGGGGCAATGAGCAGTTCTTC

clone size: NA
J gene: TRBJ1-5
V gene: TRBV3-1/TRBV3-2
D gene: NA
CDR3 protein: CASSQDAGGNQPQHF
CDR3 DNA: TGTGCCAGCAGCCAAGATGCAGGGGGCAATCAGCCCCAGCATTTT

clone size: once
J gene: TRBJ2-1
V gene: TRBV27
D gene: NA
CDR3 protein: CASSFRGGPEEFF
CDR3 DNA: TGTGCCAGCAGTTTTCGTGGAGGGCCGGAGGAGTTCTTC

clone size: NA
J gene: TRBJ2-1
V gene: TRBV5-6
D gene: NA
CDR3 protein: CASSRGLAEQFF
CDR3 DNA: TGTGCCAGCAGCCGGGGACTCGCTGAGCAGTTCTTC

clone size: NA
J gene: TRBJ1-5
V gene: TRBV19
D gene: NA
CDR3 protein: CASSSQGLGQPQHF
CDR3 DNA: TGTGCCAGTAGTAGCCAGGGATTGGGTCAGCCCCAGCATTTT

clone size: once
J gene: TRBJ1-5
V gene: TRBV7-2
D gene: TRBD1
CDR3 protein: CASSPWTGDQPQHF
CDR3 DNA: TGTGCCAGCAGCCCATGGACAGGTGATCAGCCCCAGCATTTT

clone size: once
J gene: TRBJ1-1
V gene: TRBV7-8
D gene: TRBD1
CDR3 protein: CASSRAGTGNTEAFF
CDR3 DNA: TGTGCCAGCAGCAGGGCCGGGACAGGGAACACTGAAGCTTTCTTT

clone size: NA
J gene: TRBJ2-7
V gene: TRBV6-2/TRBV6-3
D gene: TRBD2
CDR3 protein: CASSRPYVAGWTYEQYF
CDR3 DNA: TGTGCCAGCAGTCGTCCTTATGTAGCGGGGTGGACCTACGAGCAGTACTTC

clone size: once
J gene: TRBJ1-6
V gene: TRBV5-1
D gene: TRBD1
CDR3 protein: CASSMGQGDNSPLHF
CDR3 DNA: TGCGCCAGCAGCATGGGACAGGGCGATAATTCACCCCTCCACTTT

clone size: NA
J gene: TRBJ2-6
V gene: TRBV9
D gene: NA
CDR3 protein: CASSVHSGANVLTF
CDR3 DNA: TGTGCCAGCAGCGTCCACTCTGGGGCCAACGTCCTGACTTTC

clone size: NA
J gene: TRBJ2-3
V gene: TRBV5-4
D gene: TRBD2
CDR3 protein: CASSGGTDTQYF
CDR3 DNA: TGTGCCAGCTCGGGGGGGACAGATACGCAGTATTTT

clone size: NA
J gene: TRBJ1-2
V gene: TRBV27
D gene: NA
CDR3 protein: CASSLYPDNYYGYTF
CDR3 DNA: TGTGCCAGCAGTTTATATCCGGACAACTACTATGGCTACACCTTC

clone size: NA
J gene: TRBJ2-5
V gene: TRBV5-4
D gene: TRBD2
CDR3 protein: CASSSPAGGRETQYF
CDR3 DNA: TGTGCCAGCAGCTCGCCTGCGGGAGGGCGAGAGACCCAGTACTTC

clone size: NA
J gene: TRBJ1-1
V gene: TRBV5-4
D gene: NA
CDR3 protein: CASSLLAKNTEAFF
CDR3 DNA: TGTGCCAGCAGCTTGTTGGCCAAGAACACTGAAGCTTTCTTT

clone size: NA
J gene: TRBJ2-1
V gene: TRBV7-8
D gene: NA
CDR3 protein: CASSLVSGVYNEQFF
CDR3 DNA: TGTGCCAGCAGCTTAGTATCAGGGGTTTACAATGAGCAGTTCTTC

clone size: once
J gene: TRBJ1-2
V gene: TRBV9
D gene: TRBD1
CDR3 protein: CASSAPGRQGGGYTF
CDR3 DNA: TGTGCCAGCAGCGCCCCCGGCCGACAGGGGGGAGGCTACACCTTC

clone size: NA
J gene: TRBJ1-4
V gene: TRBV3-1/TRBV3-2
D gene: NA
CDR3 protein: CASSQNEEKLFF
CDR3 DNA: TGTGCCAGCAGCCAAAACGAGGAAAAACTGTTTTTT

clone size: once
J gene: TRBJ1-5
V gene: TRBV19
D gene: TRBD1
CDR3 protein: CASSHTGTADRRPQHF
CDR3 DNA: TGTGCCAGTAGCCATACCGGGACAGCCGATCGTCGGCCCCAGCATTTT

clone size: NA
J gene: TRBJ2-5
V gene: TRBV7-2
D gene: TRBD1
CDR3 protein: CASSLVGTGGFETQYF
CDR3 DNA: TGTGCCAGCAGCTTAGTCGGGACAGGGGGCTTCGAGACCCAGTACTTC

clone size: NA
J gene: TRBJ1-5
V gene: TRBV14
D gene: NA
CDR3 protein: CASSQVTGGVTQPQHF
CDR3 DNA: TGTGCCAGCAGCCAAGTAACGGGGGGTGTGACTCAGCCCCAGCATTTT

clone size: NA
J gene: TRBJ2-6
V gene: TRBV7-9
D gene: NA
CDR3 protein: CASSLTIRAGANVLTF
CDR3 DNA: TGTGCCAGCAGCTTAACCATCCGGGCTGGGGCCAACGTCCTGACTTTC

clone size: NA
J gene: TRBJ1-2
V gene: TRBV6-5
D gene: NA
CDR3 protein: CASSSGYGYTF
CDR3 DNA: TGTGCCAGCAGTTCAGGGTATGGCTACACCTTC

clone size: NA
J gene: TRBJ2-1
V gene: TRBV9
D gene: TRBD2
CDR3 protein: CASSLRSGGRGYSYNEQFF
CDR3 DNA: TGTGCCAGCAGCCTCCGTTCGGGTGGGAGGGGCTACTCCTACAATGAGCAGTTCTTC